Listed here are 4 T cell receptor beta chains from one sample, sequenced in a study of T cell changes during pregnancy in multiple sclerosis. This table comes from immunoSEQ multiplex PCR, and its TCRdb copy is limited to in-frame clones, with some not included. The sample holds about 100,000 clones, just under 95% seen once. The sequences come from peripheral blood, collected in the third trimester of pregnancy. These TCRs come from a female donor in good health, enrolled as a control in a pregnancy study.

The chain uses TRBV6-1 and TRBJ1-2, with 8 nucleotides matching TRBD1. The germline CDR1 and CDR2 sequences are MNHNS and SASEGT. V shed 8 bases and J 8 bases; nucleotides not matched to a gene: 7. There are 12 residues in the CDR3. The CDR3 DNA follows: TGTGCCAGCGCGCGGACAGGGCAGGGCTACACCTTC. Protein: CASARTGQGYTF.

On this clone itself: An end of the junction does not agree with germline; a read error may underlie this. This chain links TRBV10-3 with TRBJ2-6; possible D gene TRBD2, 7 bases. The CDR3 has 13 amino acids. The germline gives CDR1 ENHRY, CDR2 SYGVKD. This CDR3 reads CAIRPRGANALTF. The CDR3, as DNA: TGTGCCATCAGGCCCCGGGGGGCCAACGCCCTGACTTTC.

The V and J genes are TRBV4-2 and TRBJ2-3; a weak D match, TRBD2 (5 bases). Trimming took 4 bases from V and 8 from J, leaving 13 bases between them. Germline CDR1 LGHNA, CDR2 YNFKEQ. The CDR3 has 13 residues. The CDR3 sequence is CASSLRGEGTQYF. CDR3 bases: TGTGCCAGCAGCCTCCGAGGTGAGGGTACGCAGTATTTT.

The V call is TRBV7-9, the J call TRBJ1-1; 7 bases are shared with TRBD1. The CDR3 totals 18 residues. Germline V gives CDR1 SEHNR, CDR2 FQNEAQ (reference sequence). Trimming cost V 0 bases and J 0 bases; bases outside gene matches: 10. Here the CDR3 reads CASSLARGQNVMNTEAFF. The CDR3 DNA is TGTGCCAGCAGCTTAGCCAGGGGACAGAACGTAATGAACACTGAAGCTTTCTTT.